This record looks at one TCR beta chain sequence and its context. A second PCR, run for roughly 7 to 12 cycles, used a sample-barcoded 5' primer plus a J-beta primer mix. One entry per CDR3 protein, called by TCRdb with MiXCR from the 5' RACE reads. The table shows approximately 1,000,000 distinct CDR3 sequences, with around two fifths occurring only once. This record belongs to a study of blood T cells in healthy people across ages. Deletions cut 2 bases from V and 6 bases from J, with 8 bases between. Per germline, CDR1 MNHEY and CDR2 SMNVEV (reference sequence). The CDR3 has 14 amino acids. The sequenced sample consisted of blood. This sequence joins TRBV27 and TRBJ1-6, with no clear D. This clonotype originated in a young man in good health. DNA for the CDR3: TGTGCCAGCAGTTTAAGACCTCTTAATTCACCCCTCCACTTT. It codes for CASSLRPLNSPLHF.